The 2 T cell receptor beta chains presented below share a single source sample, sequenced in a study of blood T cell repertoires in COVID-19. Sequenced by immunoSEQ multiplex PCR; TCRdb stores in-frame clones only, minus some. Among about 250,000 clones listed, around 87% were seen once. What was sequenced was peripheral blood. These receptors were taken from a woman in her fifties or sixties with COVID-19, enrolled during active disease.

The chain carries TRBV9 and TRBJ2-3, with 9 nucleotides matching TRBD1. Germline trimming cut 5 bases from V and 0 bases from J; bases unmatched to any gene: 1. The germline CDR1 and CDR2 sequences are SGDLS and YYNGEE. This CDR3 has 14 amino acids. This CDR3 is CASRQGASTDTQYF. The CDR3 DNA reads TGTGCCAGCAGACAGGGGGCGAGCACAGATACGCAGTATTTT.

The J gene is TRBJ1-3, the V gene TRBV5-1; no definite D call. The CDR3 totals 15 residues. Per the germline V gene, CDR1 is SGHRS and CDR2 is YFSETQ. The V end lost 4 bases, the J end lost 1 base, and 12 bases lay between the germline ends. This CDR3 reads CASSQLTGSGNTIYF. The CDR3 bases are TGCGCCAGCAGCCAGCTTACGGGGTCTGGAAACACCATATATTTT.